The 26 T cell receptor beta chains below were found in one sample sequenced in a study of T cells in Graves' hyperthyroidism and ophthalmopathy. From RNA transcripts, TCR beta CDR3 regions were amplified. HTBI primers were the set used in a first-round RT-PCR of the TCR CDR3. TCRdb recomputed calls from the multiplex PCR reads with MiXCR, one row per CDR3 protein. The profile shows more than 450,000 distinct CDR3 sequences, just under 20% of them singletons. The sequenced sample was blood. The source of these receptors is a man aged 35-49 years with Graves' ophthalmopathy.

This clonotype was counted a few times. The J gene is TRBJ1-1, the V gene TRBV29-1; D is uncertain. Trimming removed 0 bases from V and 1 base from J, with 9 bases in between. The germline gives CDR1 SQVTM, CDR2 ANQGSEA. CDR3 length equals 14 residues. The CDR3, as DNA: TGCAGCGTTGAAGATCGGGGAAGGAACACTGAAGCTTTCTTT. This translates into CSVEDRGRNTEAFF.

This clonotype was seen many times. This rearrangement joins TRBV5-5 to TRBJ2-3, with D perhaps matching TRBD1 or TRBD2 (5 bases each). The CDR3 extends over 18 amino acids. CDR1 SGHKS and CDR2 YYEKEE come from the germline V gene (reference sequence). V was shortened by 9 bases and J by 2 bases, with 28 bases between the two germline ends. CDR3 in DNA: TGTGCCACCAAAAGGGGCCCTCAGAGCGGTTCTTCCACAGATACGCAGTATTTT. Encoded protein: CATKRGPQSGSSTDTQYF.

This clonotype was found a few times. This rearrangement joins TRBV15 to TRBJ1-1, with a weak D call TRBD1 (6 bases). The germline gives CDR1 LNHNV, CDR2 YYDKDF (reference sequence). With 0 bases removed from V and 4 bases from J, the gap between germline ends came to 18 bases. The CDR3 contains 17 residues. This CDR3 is CATSRDRGGAGGTEAFF. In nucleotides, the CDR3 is TGTGCCACCAGCAGAGATCGGGGGGGGGCGGGGGGCACTGAAGCTTTCTTT.

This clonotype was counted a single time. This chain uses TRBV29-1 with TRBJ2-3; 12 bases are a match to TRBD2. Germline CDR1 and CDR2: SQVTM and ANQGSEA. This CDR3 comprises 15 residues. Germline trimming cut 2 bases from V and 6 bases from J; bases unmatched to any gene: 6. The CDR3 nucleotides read TGCAGCGTTGAACTAGCGGGAGGGCACGCGGATACGCAGTATTTT. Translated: CSVELAGGHADTQYF.

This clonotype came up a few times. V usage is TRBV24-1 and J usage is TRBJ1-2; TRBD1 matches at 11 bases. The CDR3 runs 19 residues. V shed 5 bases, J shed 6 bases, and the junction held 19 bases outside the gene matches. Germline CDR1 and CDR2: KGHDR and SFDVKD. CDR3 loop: CATSAPLDRGQPPPDGYTF. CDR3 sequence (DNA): TGTGCCACCAGTGCCCCGCTGGACAGGGGGCAACCACCCCCCGATGGCTACACCTTC.

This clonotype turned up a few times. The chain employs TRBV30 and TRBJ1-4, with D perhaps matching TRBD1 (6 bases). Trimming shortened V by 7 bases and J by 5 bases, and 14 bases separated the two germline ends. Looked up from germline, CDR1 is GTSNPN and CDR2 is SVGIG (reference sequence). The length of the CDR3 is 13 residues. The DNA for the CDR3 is TGTGCCTCCCAGGGACAACCAAATGAAAAACTGTTTTTT. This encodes CASQGQPNEKLFF.

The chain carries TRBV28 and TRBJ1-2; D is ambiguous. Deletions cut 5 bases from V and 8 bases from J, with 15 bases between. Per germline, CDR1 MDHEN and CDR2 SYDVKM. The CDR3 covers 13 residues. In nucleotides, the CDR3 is TGTGCCAGCAGTCAACCCGGAATTGGCGGCTACACCTTC. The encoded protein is CASSQPGIGGYTF.

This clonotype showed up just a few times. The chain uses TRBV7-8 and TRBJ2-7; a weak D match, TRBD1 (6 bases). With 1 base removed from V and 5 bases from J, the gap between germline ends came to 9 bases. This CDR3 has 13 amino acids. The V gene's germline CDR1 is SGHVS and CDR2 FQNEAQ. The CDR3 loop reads CASSLDRQDEQYF. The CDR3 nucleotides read TGTGCCAGCAGCTTAGATCGACAGGACGAGCAGTACTTC.

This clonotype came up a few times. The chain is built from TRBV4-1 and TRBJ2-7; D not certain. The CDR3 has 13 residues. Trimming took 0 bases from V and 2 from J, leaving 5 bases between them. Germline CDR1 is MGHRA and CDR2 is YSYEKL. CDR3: CASSQDKTYEQYF. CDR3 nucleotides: TGCGCCAGCAGCCAAGACAAAACCTACGAGCAGTACTTC.

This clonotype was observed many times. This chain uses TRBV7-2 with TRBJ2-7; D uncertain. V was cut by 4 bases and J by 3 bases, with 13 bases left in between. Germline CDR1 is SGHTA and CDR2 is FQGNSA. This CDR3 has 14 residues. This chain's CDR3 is CASSSGNSLYEQYF. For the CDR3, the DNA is TGTGCCAGCAGCTCCGGCAACAGCCTCTACGAGCAGTACTTC.

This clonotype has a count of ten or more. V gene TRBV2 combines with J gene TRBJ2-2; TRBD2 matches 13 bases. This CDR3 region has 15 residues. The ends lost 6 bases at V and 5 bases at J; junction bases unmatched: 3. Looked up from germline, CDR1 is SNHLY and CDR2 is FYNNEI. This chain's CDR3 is CASSGGLAGTGELFF. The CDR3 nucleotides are TGTGCCAGCAGCGGGGGACTAGCGGGAACCGGGGAGCTGTTTTTT.

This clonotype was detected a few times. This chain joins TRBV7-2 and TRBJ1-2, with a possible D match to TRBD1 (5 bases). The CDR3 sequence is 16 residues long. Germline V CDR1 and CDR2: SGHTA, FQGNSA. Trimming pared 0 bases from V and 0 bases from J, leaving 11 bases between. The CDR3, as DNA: TGTGCCAGCAGCTTAGCATCGGGGCAGGCTAACTATGGCTACACCTTC. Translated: CASSLASGQANYGYTF.

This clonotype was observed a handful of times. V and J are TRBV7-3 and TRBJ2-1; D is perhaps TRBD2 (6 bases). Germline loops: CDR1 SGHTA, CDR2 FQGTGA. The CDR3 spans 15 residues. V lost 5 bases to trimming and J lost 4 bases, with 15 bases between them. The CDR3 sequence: CASSRDFSLYNEQFF. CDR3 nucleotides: TGTGCCAGCAGCCGGGACTTCTCTTTATACAATGAGCAGTTCTTC. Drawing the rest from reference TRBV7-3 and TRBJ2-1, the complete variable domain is GAGVSQTPSNKVTEKGKYVELRCDPISGHTALYWYRQSLGQGPEFLIYFQGTGAADDSGLPNDRFFAVRPEGSVSTLKIQRTERGDSAVYLCASSRDFSLYNEQFFGPGTRLTVL.

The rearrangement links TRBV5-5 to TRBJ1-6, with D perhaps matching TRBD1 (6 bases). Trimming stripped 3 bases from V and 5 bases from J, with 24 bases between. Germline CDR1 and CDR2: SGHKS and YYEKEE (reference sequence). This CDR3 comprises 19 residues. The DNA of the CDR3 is TGTGCCAGCAGCTCCCGGGGCAGGGGACCCACCGAACATAATTCACCCCTCCACTTT. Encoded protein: CASSSRGRGPTEHNSPLHF.

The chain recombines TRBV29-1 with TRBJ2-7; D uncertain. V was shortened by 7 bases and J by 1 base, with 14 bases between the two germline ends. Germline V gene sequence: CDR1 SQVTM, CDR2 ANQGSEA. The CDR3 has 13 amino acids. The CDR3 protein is CSAARTASYEQYF. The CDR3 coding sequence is TGCAGCGCCGCTCGGACGGCATCCTACGAGCAGTACTTC.

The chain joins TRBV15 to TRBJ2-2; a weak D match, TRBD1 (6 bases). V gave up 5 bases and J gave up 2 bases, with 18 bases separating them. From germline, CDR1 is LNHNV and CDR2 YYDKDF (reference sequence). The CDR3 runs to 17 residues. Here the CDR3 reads CATSSAVGHPNTGELFF. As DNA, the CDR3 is TGTGCCACCAGCTCCGCGGTGGGACATCCTAACACCGGGGAGCTGTTTTTT. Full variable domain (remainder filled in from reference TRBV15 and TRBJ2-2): DAMVIQNPRYQVTQFGKPVTLSCSQTLNHNVMYWYQQKSSQAPKLLFHYYDKDFNNEADTPDNFQSRRPNTSFCFLDIRSPGLGDTAMYLCATSSAVGHPNTGELFFGEGSRLTVL.

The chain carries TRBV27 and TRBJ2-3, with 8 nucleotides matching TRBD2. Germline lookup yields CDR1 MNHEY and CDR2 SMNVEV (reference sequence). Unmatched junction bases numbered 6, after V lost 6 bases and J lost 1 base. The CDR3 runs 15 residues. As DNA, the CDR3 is TGTGCCAGCAGCCGAGCGGGGGCCGGCACAGATACGCAGTATTTT. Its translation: CASSRAGAGTDTQYF.

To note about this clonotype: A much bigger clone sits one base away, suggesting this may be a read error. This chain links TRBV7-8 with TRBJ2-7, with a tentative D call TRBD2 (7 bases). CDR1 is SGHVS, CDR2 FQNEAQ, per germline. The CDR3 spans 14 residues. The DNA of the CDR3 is TGTGCCAGCGGCTTAGTGGCGGGGGCGGGGGAGCAGTACTTC. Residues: CASGLVAGAGEQYF.

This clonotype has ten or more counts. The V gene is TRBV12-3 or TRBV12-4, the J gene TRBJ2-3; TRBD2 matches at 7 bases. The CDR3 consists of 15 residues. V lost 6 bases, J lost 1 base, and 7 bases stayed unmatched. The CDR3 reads CASSRTSVGTDTQYF. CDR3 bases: TGTGCCAGCAGCCGCACTAGCGTAGGCACAGATACGCAGTATTTT.

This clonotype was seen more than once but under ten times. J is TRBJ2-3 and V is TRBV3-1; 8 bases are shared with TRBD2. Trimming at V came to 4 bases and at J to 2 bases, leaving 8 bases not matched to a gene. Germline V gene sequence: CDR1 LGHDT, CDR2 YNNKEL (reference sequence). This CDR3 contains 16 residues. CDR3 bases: TGTGCCAGCAGCCCGTGGGGACTAGATATCACAGATACGCAGTATTTT. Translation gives CASSPWGLDITDTQYF.

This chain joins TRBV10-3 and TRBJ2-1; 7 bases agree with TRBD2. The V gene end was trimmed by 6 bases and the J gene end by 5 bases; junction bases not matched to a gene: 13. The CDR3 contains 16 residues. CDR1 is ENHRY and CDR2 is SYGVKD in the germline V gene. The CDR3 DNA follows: TGTGCCATCAGAGAGGCGGGGGAGGGATCCCACAATGAGCAGTTCTTC. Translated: CAIREAGEGSHNEQFF.

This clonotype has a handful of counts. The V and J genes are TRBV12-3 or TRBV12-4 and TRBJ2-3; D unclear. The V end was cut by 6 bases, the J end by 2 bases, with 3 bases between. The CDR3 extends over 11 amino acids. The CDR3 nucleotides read TGTGCCAGCAGGTTCACAGATACGCAGTATTTT. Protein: CASRFTDTQYF.

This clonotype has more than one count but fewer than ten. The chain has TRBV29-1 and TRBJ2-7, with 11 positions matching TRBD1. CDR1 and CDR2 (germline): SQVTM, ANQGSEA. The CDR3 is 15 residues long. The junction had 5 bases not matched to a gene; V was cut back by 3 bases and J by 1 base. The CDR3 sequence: CSVDGGTGGSYEQYF. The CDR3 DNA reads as TGCAGCGTTGACGGGGGGACAGGGGGTTCCTACGAGCAGTACTTC.

CDR3 amino acids: CATGTSGVSDTQYF. The CDR3 nucleotides read TGTGCCACCGGGACTAGCGGGGTCTCAGATACGCAGTATTTT. V and J are TRBV15 and TRBJ2-3; 13 bases agree with TRBD2. CDR1 and CDR2 (germline): LNHNV, YYDKDF (reference sequence). This CDR3 has 14 residues. The junction had 3 bases not matched to a gene; V was cut back by 8 bases and J by 4 bases.

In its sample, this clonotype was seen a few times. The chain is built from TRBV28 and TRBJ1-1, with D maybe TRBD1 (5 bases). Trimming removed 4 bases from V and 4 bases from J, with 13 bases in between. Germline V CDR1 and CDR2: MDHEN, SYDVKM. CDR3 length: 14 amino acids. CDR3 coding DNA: TGTGCCAGCAGTTCTTGGGGGGTGATCACTGAAGCTTTCTTT. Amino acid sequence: CASSSWGVITEAFF. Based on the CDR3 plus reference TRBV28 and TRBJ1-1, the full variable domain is DVKVTQSSRYLVKRTGEKVFLECVQDMDHENMFWYRQDPGLGLRLIYFSYDVKMKEKGDIPEGYSVSREKKERFSLILESASTNQTSMYLCASSSWGVITEAFFGQGTRLTVV.

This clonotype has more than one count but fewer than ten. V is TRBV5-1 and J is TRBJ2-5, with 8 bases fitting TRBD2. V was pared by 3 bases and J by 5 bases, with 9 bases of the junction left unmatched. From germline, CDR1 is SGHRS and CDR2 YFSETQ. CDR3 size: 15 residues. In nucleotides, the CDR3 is TGCGCCAGCAGCTCGGGGGGGCCGACTGTGGAGACCCAGTACTTC. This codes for CASSSGGPTVETQYF.